This T cell receptor beta chain comes out of a study of OX40 agonist ivuxolimab in advanced cancers. Findings and limits, study-wide: CD8+ T cells showed, on average, more clonal expansion than CD4+ cells.

This clone has a single count. The target antigen is unknown. The germline V gene has CDR1 SGHTA and CDR2 FQGNSA. Trimming took 1 base from V and 3 from J; bases not matched to a gene: 6. This CDR3 has 15 residues. Assay: immunoSEQ multiplex PCR; the TCRdb copy retains only in-frame clones and omits some. The data contain more than 95,000 clones, roughly 90% of them singletons. This clonotype originated in an adult with an advanced solid tumor such as melanoma, head and neck, liver or kidney cancer. This rearrangement joins TRBV7-2 to TRBJ2-7; TRBD1 agrees at 7 bases. Source: CD4+ or CD8+ T cells sorted from blood, taken in a trial of the OX40 agonist ivuxolimab. In DNA, the CDR3 is TGTGCCAGCAGCTTAGATAGGGCAGGGGGCTACGAGCAGTACTTC. As protein: CASSLDRAGGYEQYF.